This T cell receptor (beta chain) was sequenced for a study of T cells in Graves' hyperthyroidism and ophthalmopathy (dated by TCRdb to between 2018 and 2021). Background for the entire study: Peripheral blood was collected at initial diagnosis, before any treatment. To identify TCR V-J signatures that set the groups apart, the researchers used a discovery cohort of about a hundred patients, made up of approximately 43 with Graves' ophthalmopathy and some 60 with stable Graves' hyperthyroidism. Whether ophthalmopathy could be predicted prospectively was tested in an independent validation cohort made up of roughly 19 hyperthyroidism patients plus 17 patients who later progressed to ophthalmopathy. The 100 or so discovery patients were divided at random into training and test sets in a 7:3 ratio. In addition, the study compared T-cell repertoires in thyroid tissue and in blood from roughly 6 Graves' hyperthyroidism patients. After sampling, hyperthyroidism patients received methimazole starting at 30 mg daily, and ophthalmopathy patients received high-dose intravenous methylprednisolone. The paper reports TCR Vbeta CDR3 sequencing of approximately 140 peripheral blood samples: fewer than 50 ophthalmopathy, fewer than 80 hyperthyroidism and 17 progressor patients.

CDR1 and CDR2, per the germline V gene, are MGHDK and SYGVNS. V is clipped by 2 bases and J by 5 bases, and the sequence between their germline boundaries is 9 bases long. From the cysteine up to the phenylalanine, the CDR3 has a length of 13 residues. Only the CDR3 portion is preserved as DNA: 39 bases, with reading frame beginning at the first base. Graves' hyperthyroidism was defined as stable when no progression to ophthalmopathy occurred over 18 months of follow-up. Hyperthyroidism patients were newly diagnosed, had a disease duration of under 2 months, and were aged 18 to 65 years. Exclusion was applied to patients with uncontrolled infections, other autoimmune diseases, pregnancy or lactation. Diagnoses relied on clinical symptoms, serum thyroxine and TRAb, thyroid ultrasound and orbital computed tomography. PBMCs were separated from roughly 10 ml of fresh peripheral blood using Ficoll-Paque density gradient centrifugation. Total RNA was extracted with Trizol reagent, and quality was checked on an Agilent 2100 Bioanalyzer.

As regards this clonotype: Its specific antigen is unknown. Per-base quality was not reported, and no clone a single base away is much larger than it.

Broader findings and caveats from the paper: A 13 V-J signature model separated ophthalmopathy from stable hyperthyroidism, with 87.88% sensitivity and 81% to 82% specificity in cross-validation and 80%/75% in testing. No statistical method was used to fix the sample size in advance, and group allocation was not hidden from the investigators. Most expanded thyroid clonotypes (frequency above 0.001) were also found in blood, which suggests that blood repertoires may mirror thyroid immune responses. In validation, the model predicted progression to ophthalmopathy a median of approximately 6.6 months before onset, with around 70% sensitivity and 72.22% specificity.

The TCR beta CDR3 regions were amplified from RNA transcripts. The TCR CDR3 was subjected to a first round of RT-PCR using the HTBI primer set and the Qiagen OneStep RT-PCR kit. A second multiplex PCR round built the libraries, followed by size selection and purification. Sequencing of the libraries was done on an Illumina HiSeq2000 using paired-end 100 bp reads. Concerning the study's data processing: SOAPnuke was used to process the raw data, throwing out any read that contained adapters or uncalled bases, had a mean Phred below 15, or lacked an exact constant-primer or identifier match. COPE v1.2.5 was used to merge high-quality paired reads, and clonotypes were defined as unique nucleotide sequences. MiTCR v1.1 was used to align the clonotypes against IMGT TRBV, TRBD and TRBJ reference segments. The analysis included only V-J combinations with a frequency above 0.0001, which together covered around 99% of the repertoires. A TCS score was defined as the ratio between F50 (clonal expansion) and ExV (chaos), using BLOSUM62-based TCRdist between CDR3 peptides within each V-J. Welch's t-statistics and random forest reduced around 520 V-J features to around 14, which were used in a naive Bayes classifier (R e1071). TCRdb took the public reads, trimmed them with fastp at Q25, ran MiXCR for clone calling and kept in-frame beta chains. A single entry per CDR3 protein holds the most common genes and DNA from its merged rows. These V and J calls rely on TCRdb rather than the paper's analysis. Present in this sample are 700,000 or so distinct CDR3 sequences, 16% of which were seen just once. The ten most abundant clones make up roughly 8% of the sample.

The rearranged chain carries TRBV25-1 and TRBJ1-1, with the D gene not confidently named. This TCR derives from a man younger than 35 with Graves' hyperthyroidism. The sequenced sample consisted of blood. Read as DNA, the sequence is TGTGCCAGCAGTGAAGCCCAGAGGACTGAAGCTTTCTTT. Its amino acids are CASSEAQRTEAFF.